This T cell receptor (beta chain) appears in the sequencing data of a study of blood T cell repertoires in COVID-19. Clones were sequenced by immunoSEQ multiplex PCR, and TCRdb holds only the in-frame ones, with some missing. The sample includes about 12,000 clones, around 79% seen only once; the top ten take 35% to 55%. Trimming took off 7 bases at V and 9 bases at J, with 13 bases between the two ends. Germline V gene sequence: CDR1 MNHEY, CDR2 SVGAGI. This CDR3 comprises 13 residues. Material for sequencing was peripheral blood. The sequence derives from a man of 80 years or more with acute or convalescent COVID-19. V and J are TRBV6-5 and TRBJ1-6, with D maybe TRBD1 (6 bases). CDR3 region: CASNPLGGSPLHF. CDR3 bases: TGTGCCAGCAATCCCTTAGGGGGTTCACCCCTCCACTTT.